The TCR beta chain under discussion was sequenced for a study of blood T cells in healthy people across ages. Findings of the study overall: Diversity estimates drawn from one million T cells were deemed underestimates.

The sample holds a few counts of this clonotype. Its antigen is unidentified. PCR was performed a second time for 7 to 11 cycles using a sample-barcoded 5' primer and a J-beta primer mix. With 12 random nucleotides, a template-switch adaptor tagged each individual cDNA molecule. TCRdb ran MiXCR on the 5' RACE reads and lists one entry per CDR3 protein. The table includes around 1,900,000 distinct CDR3 sequences, 35% to 50% detected once. Per sample, no less than 5.5 micrograms of total RNA were extracted. Looked up from germline, CDR1 is LGHNA and CDR2 is YNFKEQ. The ends were cut back, 1 base at V and 0 bases at J, with 13 bases in the middle. The CDR3 sequence is 17 residues long.

The rearrangement links TRBV4-2 to TRBJ2-1; tentatively, D is TRBD2 (6 bases). Sequencing was carried out using blood. This receptor was taken from a human donor in good health. CDR3: CASSQVGGSSSYNEQFF. CDR3 sequence (DNA): TGTGCCAGCAGCCAAGTTGGGGGGTCAAGCTCCTACAATGAGCAGTTCTTC.